This T cell receptor (beta chain) is from a study of T cell repertoires in cytomegalovirus infection. Study information: Public TCR beta signatures were indicative of both CMV infection and a matching HLA type.

Germline CDR1 and CDR2: SGHTA and FQGNSA. Losses at the gene ends were 4 bases for V and 1 base for J; bases not matched to a gene: 3. CDR3 length equals 16 residues. TCRdb called the reads again in MiXCR, with one record for every CDR3 protein. In the table there are 350,000 to 400,000 distinct CDR3 sequences, about 32% of which are singletons. In this sample, this clonotype turned up many times. What it binds is unknown. The V and J genes are TRBV7-2 and TRBJ2-3, with 12 bases aligning to TRBD2. The TCR was taken from a human donor in good health (CMV status not recorded). Some clones in this sample may be carry-over from other donors' samples. This sample comprised cultured PBMCs, obtained from culture after CMV antigen stimulation. CDR3: CASSSRTSGGTDTQYF. CDR3 nucleotide sequence: TGTGCCAGCAGCTCAAGGACTAGCGGGGGCACAGATACGCAGTATTTT.